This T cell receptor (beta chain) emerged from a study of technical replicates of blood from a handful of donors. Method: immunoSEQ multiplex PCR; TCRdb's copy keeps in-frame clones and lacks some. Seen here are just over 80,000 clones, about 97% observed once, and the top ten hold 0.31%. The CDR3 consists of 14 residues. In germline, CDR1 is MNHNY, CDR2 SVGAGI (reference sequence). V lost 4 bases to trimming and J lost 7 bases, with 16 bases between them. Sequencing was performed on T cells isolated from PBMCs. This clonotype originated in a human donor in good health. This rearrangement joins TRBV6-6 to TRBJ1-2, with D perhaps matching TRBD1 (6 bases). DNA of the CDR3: TGTGCCAGCAGTTCCTTGACAGGACCGAGTGGCTACACCTTC. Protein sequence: CASSSLTGPSGYTF.